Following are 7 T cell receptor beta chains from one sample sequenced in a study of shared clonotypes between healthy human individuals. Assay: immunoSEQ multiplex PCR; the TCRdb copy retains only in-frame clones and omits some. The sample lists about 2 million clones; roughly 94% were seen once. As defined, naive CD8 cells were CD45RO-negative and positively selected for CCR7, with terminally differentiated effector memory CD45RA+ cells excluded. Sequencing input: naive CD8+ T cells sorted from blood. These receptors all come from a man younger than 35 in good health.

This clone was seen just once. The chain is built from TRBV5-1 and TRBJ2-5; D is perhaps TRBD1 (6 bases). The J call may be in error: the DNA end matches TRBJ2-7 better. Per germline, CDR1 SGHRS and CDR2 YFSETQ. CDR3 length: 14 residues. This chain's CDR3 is CASSQDLRGYEQYF. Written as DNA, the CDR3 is TGCGCCAGCAGCCAAGACCTCAGGGGTTACGAGCAGTACTTC.

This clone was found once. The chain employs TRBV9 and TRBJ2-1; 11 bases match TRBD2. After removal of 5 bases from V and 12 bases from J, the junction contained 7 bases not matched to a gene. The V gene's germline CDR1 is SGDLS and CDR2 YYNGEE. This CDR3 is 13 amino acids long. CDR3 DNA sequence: TGTGCCAGCAGTAACTCTGGGACTAGCGGGCAGTTCTTC. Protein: CASSNSGTSGQFF.

The CDR3 DNA reads TGTGCAAGTCCATCCCACAAGGGGGCTGAAGCTTTCTTT. Its protein product is CASPSHKGAEAFF. The chain combines TRBV12-2 with TRBJ1-1; the D segment call TRBD1 is taken from the table without a DNA check. TRBV12-2 is a pseudogene locus. This CDR3 has 13 amino acids.

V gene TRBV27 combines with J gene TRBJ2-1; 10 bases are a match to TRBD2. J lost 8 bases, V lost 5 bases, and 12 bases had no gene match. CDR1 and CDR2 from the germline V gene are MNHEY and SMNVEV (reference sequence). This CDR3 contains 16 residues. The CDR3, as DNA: TGTGCCAGCAGTCCCCTGGGACTAGCGTTAATGGATGAGCAGTTCTTC. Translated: CASSPLGLALMDEQFF.

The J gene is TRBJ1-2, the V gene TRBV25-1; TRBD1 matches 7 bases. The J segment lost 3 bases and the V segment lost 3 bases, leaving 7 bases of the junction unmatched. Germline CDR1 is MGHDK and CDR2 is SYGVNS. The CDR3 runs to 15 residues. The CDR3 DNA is TGTGCCAGCAGTGATTCCGACAGGGAATACTATGGCTACACCTTC. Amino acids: CASSDSDREYYGYTF.

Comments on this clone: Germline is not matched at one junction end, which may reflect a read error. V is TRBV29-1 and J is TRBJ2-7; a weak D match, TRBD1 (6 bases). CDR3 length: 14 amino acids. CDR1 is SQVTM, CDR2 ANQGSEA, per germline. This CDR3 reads CSVVGAGPSNEQYF. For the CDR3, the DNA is TGCAGCGTTGTGGGGGCAGGGCCCTCCAACGAGCAGTACTTC.

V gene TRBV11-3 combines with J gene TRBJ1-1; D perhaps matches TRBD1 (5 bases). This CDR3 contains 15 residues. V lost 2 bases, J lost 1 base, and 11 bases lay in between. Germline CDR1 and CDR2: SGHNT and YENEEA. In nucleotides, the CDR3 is TGTGCCAGCAGCTTAAGCAGGGCAGGGAACACTGAAGCTTTCTTT. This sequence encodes CASSLSRAGNTEAFF.